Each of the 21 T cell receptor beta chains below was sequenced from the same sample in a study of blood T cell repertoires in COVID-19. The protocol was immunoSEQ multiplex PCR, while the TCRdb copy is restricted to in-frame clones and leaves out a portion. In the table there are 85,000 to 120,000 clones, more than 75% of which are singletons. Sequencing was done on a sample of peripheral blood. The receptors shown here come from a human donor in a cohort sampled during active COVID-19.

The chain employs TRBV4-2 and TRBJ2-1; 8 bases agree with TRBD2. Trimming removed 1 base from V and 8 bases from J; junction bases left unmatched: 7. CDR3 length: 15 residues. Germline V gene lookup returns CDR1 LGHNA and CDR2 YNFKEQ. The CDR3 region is CASSQVNSGVYEQFF. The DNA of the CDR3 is TGTGCCAGCAGCCAAGTCAATAGCGGGGTTTATGAGCAGTTCTTC.

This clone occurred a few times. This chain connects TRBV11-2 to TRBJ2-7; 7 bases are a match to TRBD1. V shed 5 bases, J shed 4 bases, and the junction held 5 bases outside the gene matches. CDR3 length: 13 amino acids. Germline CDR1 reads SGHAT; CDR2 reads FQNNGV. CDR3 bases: TGTGCCAGCAGCGGGACAGTGTCATACGAGCAGTACTTC. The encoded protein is CASSGTVSYEQYF.

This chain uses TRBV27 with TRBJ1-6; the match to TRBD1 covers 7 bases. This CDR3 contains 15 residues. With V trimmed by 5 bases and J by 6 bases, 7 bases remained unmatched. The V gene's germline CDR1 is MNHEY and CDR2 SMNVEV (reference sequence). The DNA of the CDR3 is TGTGCCAGCAGTCCAGGGACAGCTCCTAATTCACCCCTCCACTTT. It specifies CASSPGTAPNSPLHF.

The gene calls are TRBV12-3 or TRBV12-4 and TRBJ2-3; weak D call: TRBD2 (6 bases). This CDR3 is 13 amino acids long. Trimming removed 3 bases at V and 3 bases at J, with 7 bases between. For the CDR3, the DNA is TGTGCCAGCAGTTTTGGAGGGACAGATACGCAGTATTTT. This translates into CASSFGGTDTQYF.

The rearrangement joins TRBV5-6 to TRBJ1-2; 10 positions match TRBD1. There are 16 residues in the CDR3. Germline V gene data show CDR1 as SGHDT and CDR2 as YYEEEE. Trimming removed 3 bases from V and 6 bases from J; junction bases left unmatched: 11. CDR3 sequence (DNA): TGTGCCAGCAGCTACGCCACCGGGACAGGGGATAATGGCTACACCTTC. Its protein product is CASSYATGTGDNGYTF. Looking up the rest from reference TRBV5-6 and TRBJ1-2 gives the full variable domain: DAGVTQSPTHLIKTRGQQVTLRCSPKSGHDTVSWYQQALGQGPQFIFQYYEEEERQRGNFPDRFSGHQFPNYSSELNVNALLLGDSALYLCASSYATGTGDNGYTFGSGTRLTVV.

The CDR3 sequence: CASSRPGGARQPQHF. The CDR3 region has the DNA TGTGCCAGCAGCCGCCCTGGGGGGGCGAGACAGCCCCAGCATTTT. The V call is TRBV28, the J call TRBJ1-5; possible D gene TRBD1, 6 bases. The CDR3 is 15 amino acids. V lost 6 bases and J lost 7, with 19 bases in between. Germline-derived CDR1 and CDR2 are MDHEN and SYDVKM.

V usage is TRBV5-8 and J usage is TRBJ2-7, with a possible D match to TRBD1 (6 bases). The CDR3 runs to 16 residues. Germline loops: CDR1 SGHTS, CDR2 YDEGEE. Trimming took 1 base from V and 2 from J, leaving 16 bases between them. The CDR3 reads CASSLLGGRRPYEQYF. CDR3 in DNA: TGTGCCAGCAGCTTGCTAGGGGGTCGAAGACCCTACGAGCAGTACTTC.

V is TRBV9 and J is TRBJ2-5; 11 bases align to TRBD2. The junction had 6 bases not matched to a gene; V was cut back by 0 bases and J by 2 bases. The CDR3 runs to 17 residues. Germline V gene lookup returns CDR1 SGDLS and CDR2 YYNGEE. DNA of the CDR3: TGTGCCAGCAGCGTAGGGGTGACTAGCGGGGAACAAGAGACCCAGTACTTC. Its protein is CASSVGVTSGEQETQYF.

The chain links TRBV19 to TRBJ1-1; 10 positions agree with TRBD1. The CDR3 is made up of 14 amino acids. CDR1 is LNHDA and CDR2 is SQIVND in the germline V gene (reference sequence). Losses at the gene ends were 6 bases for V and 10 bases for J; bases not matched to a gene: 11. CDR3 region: CASSQKEGQGRAFF. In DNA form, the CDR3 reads TGTGCCAGTAGCCAAAAGGAGGGACAGGGGCGAGCTTTCTTT.

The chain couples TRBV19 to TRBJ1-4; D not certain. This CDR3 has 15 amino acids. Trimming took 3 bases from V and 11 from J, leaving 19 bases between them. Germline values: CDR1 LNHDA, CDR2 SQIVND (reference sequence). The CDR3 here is CASSISGPRAGKLFF. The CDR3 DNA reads TGTGCCAGTAGTATTTCGGGCCCGCGGGCGGGGAAACTGTTTTTT.

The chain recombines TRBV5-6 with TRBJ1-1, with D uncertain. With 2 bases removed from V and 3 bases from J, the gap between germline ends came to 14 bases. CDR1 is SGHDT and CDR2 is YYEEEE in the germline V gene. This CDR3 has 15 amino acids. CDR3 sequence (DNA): TGTGCCAGCAGCTTTAGGCCGAGAGAGGACACTGAAGCTTTCTTT. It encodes CASSFRPREDTEAFF.

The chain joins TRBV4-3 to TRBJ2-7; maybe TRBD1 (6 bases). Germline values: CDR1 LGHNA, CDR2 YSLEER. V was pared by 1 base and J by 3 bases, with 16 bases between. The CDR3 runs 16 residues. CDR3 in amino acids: CASSQVPQDSFYEQYF. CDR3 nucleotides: TGCGCCAGCAGCCAAGTCCCCCAGGACAGTTTCTACGAGCAGTACTTC.

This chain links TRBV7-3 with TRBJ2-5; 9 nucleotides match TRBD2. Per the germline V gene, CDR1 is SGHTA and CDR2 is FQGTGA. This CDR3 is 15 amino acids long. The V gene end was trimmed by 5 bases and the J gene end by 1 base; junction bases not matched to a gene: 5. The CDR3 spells CASSRGTSSQETQYF. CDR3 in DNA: TGTGCCAGCAGCCGTGGGACTAGCTCCCAAGAGACCCAGTACTTC.

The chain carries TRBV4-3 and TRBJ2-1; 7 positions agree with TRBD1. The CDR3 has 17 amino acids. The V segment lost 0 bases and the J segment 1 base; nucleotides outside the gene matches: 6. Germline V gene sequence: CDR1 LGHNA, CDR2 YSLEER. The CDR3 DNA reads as TGCGCCAGCAGCCAAGATCGAGGGACAGTTTCCTACAATGAGCAGTTCTTC. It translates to CASSQDRGTVSYNEQFF.

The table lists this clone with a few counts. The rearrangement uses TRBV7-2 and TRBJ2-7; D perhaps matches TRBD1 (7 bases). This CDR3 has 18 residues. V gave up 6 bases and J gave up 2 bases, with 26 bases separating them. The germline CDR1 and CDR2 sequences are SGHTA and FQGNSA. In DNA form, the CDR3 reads TGTGCCAGCAGAGGAGCATTGGAGGGGGCGAACGTGGCCTACGAGCAGTACTTC. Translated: CASRGALEGANVAYEQYF.

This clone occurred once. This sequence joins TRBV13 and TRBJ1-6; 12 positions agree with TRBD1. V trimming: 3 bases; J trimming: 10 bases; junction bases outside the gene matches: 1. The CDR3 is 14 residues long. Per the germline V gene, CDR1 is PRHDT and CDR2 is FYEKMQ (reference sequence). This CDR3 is CASSLGQGASPLHF. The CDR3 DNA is TGTGCCAGCAGCTTGGGACAGGGGGCGTCACCCCTCCACTTT. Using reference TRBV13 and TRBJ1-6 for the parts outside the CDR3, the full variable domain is AAGVIQSPRHLIKEKRETATLKCYPIPRHDTVYWYQQGPGQDPQFLISFYEKMQSDKGSIPDRFSAQQFSDYHSELNMSSLELGDSALYFCASSLGQGASPLHFGNGTRLTVT.

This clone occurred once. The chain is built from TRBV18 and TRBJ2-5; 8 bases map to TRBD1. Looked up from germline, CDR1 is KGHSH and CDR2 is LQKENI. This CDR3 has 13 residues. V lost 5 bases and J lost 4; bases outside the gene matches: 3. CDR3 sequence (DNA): TGTGCCAGCTCATACGACAGGGGAGAGACCCAGTACTTC. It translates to CASSYDRGETQYF. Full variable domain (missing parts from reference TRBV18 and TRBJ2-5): NAGVMQNPRHLVRRRGQEARLRCSPMKGHSHVYWYRQLPEEGLKFMVYLQKENIIDESGMPKERFSAEFPKEGPSILRIQQVVRGDSAAYFCASSYDRGETQYFGPGTRLLVL.

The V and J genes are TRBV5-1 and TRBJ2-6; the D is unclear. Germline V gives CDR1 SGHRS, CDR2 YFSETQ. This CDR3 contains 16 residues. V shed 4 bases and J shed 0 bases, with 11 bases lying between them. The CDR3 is CASSAPALSGANVLTF. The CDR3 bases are TGCGCCAGCAGCGCGCCAGCGCTCTCTGGGGCCAACGTCCTGACTTTC.

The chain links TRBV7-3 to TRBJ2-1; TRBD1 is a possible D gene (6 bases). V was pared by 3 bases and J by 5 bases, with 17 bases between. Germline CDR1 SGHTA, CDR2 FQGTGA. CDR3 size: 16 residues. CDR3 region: CASSFRGTLLHNEQFF. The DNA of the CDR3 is TGTGCCAGCAGCTTCAGGGGAACACTACTTCACAATGAGCAGTTCTTC.

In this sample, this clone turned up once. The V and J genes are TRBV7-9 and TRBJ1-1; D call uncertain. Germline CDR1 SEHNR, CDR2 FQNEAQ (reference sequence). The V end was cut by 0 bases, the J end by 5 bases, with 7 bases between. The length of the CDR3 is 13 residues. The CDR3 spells CASSLARETEAFF. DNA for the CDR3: TGTGCCAGCAGCTTAGCGAGGGAAACTGAAGCTTTCTTT.

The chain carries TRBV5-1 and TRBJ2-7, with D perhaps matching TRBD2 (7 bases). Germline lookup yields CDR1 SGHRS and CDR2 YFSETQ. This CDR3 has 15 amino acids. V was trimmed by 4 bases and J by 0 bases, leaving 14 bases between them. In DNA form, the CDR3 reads TGCGCCAGCAGCCCCCGGGGGGCCAGCTCCTACGAGCAGTACTTC. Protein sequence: CASSPRGASSYEQYF.